This T cell receptor (beta chain) was documented in a study of T cell repertoires in cytomegalovirus infection. TCRdb independently ran MiXCR on the reads; one entry per CDR3 protein. Of almost 500,000 distinct CDR3 sequences listed, around 11% are singletons. The length of the CDR3 is 15 residues. Germline V lookup: CDR1 LNHDA, CDR2 SQIVND (reference sequence). Trimming took off 5 bases at V and 0 bases at J, with 13 bases between the two ends. Specimen: PBMCs. The receptor comes from a human donor in good health (CMV status not recorded). Some clones in this sample may be carry-over from other donors' samples. The chain couples TRBV19 to TRBJ1-2, with a tentative D call TRBD1 (5 bases). The CDR3 DNA reads as TGTGCCAGTAGTGCTCGCGGGGCGCCTAACTATGGCTACACCTTC. Translated, it gives CASSARGAPNYGYTF.